Reported below is one T cell receptor beta chain. Its antigen remains unidentified. The germline V and J ends were trimmed by 7 bases and 0 bases, with 13 bases remaining between them. This CDR3 is 14 amino acids long. Germline V gene data show CDR1 as SQVTM and CDR2 as ANQGSEA. The entry originates in a study of beta chain features in type 1 diabetes. For the study at large: The patient and healthy donor groups were comparable for age, gender and cell yields. General study findings and limits: TCRB CDR3s from Type 1 diabetes patients were moderately but significantly shorter in all four CD4+ subsets. TCRB repertoires of naive, central memory and Treg cells appeared more similar among patients than among healthy donors.

Every isolated RNA sample was fully reverse transcribed, so sequencing captured expressed TCRB transcripts. Profiling relied on immunoSEQ multiplex PCR, and the TCRdb table lists in-frame clones only, not all of them. The sample yields 100,000 to 150,000 clones, 15% to 20% seen once. The chain carries TRBV29-1 and TRBJ2-1, with D perhaps being TRBD1 or TRBD2 (5 bases each). The sequenced sample was central memory CD4+ T cells from blood. The clonotype was recovered from a man younger than 35 with type 1 diabetes. CDR3 DNA: TGCAGCGCTACTAGACAGAGCTCCTACAATGAGCAGTTCTTC. Residues: CSATRQSSYNEQFF.